This is a list of T cell receptor beta chains from one sample in a study of cytomegalovirus exposure and HLA in healthy donors. Profiled with immunoSEQ multiplex PCR; TCRdb holds only in-frame clones, not every one. The data show approximately 120,000 clones, approximately 87% seen once. Sequencing used PBMCs. The receptors come from a man aged 18 to 30 in good health and CMV-seropositive. Both conserved end residues are part of each CDR3.

CDR3: CASSQEERGGGGQYF
V: TRBV4-1
J: TRBJ2-5
length: 15

CDR3: CASSQIRGVNYGYTF
V: TRBV4-1
J: TRBJ1-2
length: 15

CDR3: CASRGWGGSSYEQYF
V: TRBV19
J: TRBJ2-7
length: 15

CDR3: CASSPRTGSSSETQYF
V: TRBV21-1
J: TRBJ2-5
length: 16

CDR3: CASSPTGDNTEAFF
V: TRBV19
J: TRBJ1-1
length: 14

CDR3: CASSRGTGGYEQYF
V: TRBV16
J: -
length: 14

CDR3: CASSLDGGSYNEQFF
V: TRBV7-9
J: TRBJ2-1
length: 15

CDR3: CASSGGVRTEAFF
V: TRBV7-9
J: TRBJ1-1
length: 13

CDR3: CASSLAGGKETQYF
V: TRBV13
J: TRBJ2-5
length: 14

CDR3: CASSWRVDQPQHF
V: TRBV7-2
J: TRBJ1-5
length: 13

CDR3: CASSLDGWGVYNEQFF
V: TRBV11-2
J: TRBJ2-1
length: 16

CDR3: CASSLMGQRLNTEAFF
V: TRBV4-1
J: TRBJ1-1
length: 16

CDR3: CASSEALSATNEKLFF
V: TRBV2
J: TRBJ1-4
length: 16

CDR3: CASSYGGPNEKLFF
V: TRBV27
J: TRBJ1-4
length: 14

CDR3: CASSPWARGSTEAFF
V: TRBV7-2
J: TRBJ1-1
length: 15

CDR3: CASSFRGGNTEAFF
V: TRBV28
J: TRBJ1-1
length: 14

CDR3: CASSLSGSSYNEQFF
V: TRBV7-3
J: TRBJ2-1
length: 15

CDR3: CASSWPTGSGTEAFF
V: TRBV5-6
J: TRBJ1-1
length: 15

CDR3: CASRPPQGMDF
V: TRBV12-2
J: TRBJ2-7
length: 11